A selection of T cell receptor beta chains follows, all from one sample in a study of cytomegalovirus exposure and HLA in healthy donors. Repertoires were generated with immunoSEQ multiplex PCR, while TCRdb's copy carries only in-frame clones and drops some. The table shows around 130,000 clones, with approximately 78% occurring only once. Sample: PBMCs. Receptor source: a woman aged 40 to 55 in good health and CMV-seropositive. The CDR3 runs from the conserved cysteine through the conserved F or W. D genes are given only for firm matches. Expanded clones get a size class; other rows say once, few or many, or leave the size out.

J gene	clone size	D gene	V gene	CDR3 protein	CDR3 DNA
TRBJ2-2	NA	TRBD1	TRBV13	CASSLAGQGYTGELFF	TGTGCCAGCAGCTTGGCGGGACAGGGTTACACCGGGGAGCTGTTTTTT
TRBJ2-7	NA	TRBD1	TRBV19	CASNRDRGHLEQYF	TGTGCCAGCAACCGGGACAGGGGGCATCTCGAGCAGTACTTC
TRBJ1-4	few	TRBD1	TRBV30	CAWTRGQGDEKLFF	TGTGCCTGGACCCGAGGACAGGGAGACGAAAAACTGTTTTTT
TRBJ2-3	NA	TRBD2	TRBV7-7	CASSLVLAPGGADTQYF	TGTGCTAGCAGCCTCGTGCTAGCTCCCGGGGGGGCAGATACGCAGTATTTT
TRBJ1-6	NA	TRBD1	TRBV5-1	CASSPSGGVESPLHF	TGCGCCAGCAGCCCTTCAGGGGGAGTGGAATCACCCCTCCACTTT
TRBJ2-3	NA	TRBD2	TRBV7-3	CASSLTGLAGGPSSTDTQYF	TGTGCCAGCAGCTTAACGGGACTAGCGGGAGGCCCCTCTAGCACAGATACGCAGTATTTT
TRBJ1-1	few	NA	TRBV19	CASSISPRAGTEAFF	TGTGCCAGTAGTATATCTCCGCGGGCGGGCACTGAAGCTTTCTTT
TRBJ1-2	NA	NA	TRBV5-4	CASSFSQGSYGYTF	TGTGCCAGCAGCTTTTCTCAGGGATCCTATGGCTACACCTTC
TRBJ1-2	NA	TRBD1	TRBV5-6	CASSLPGQGKNGYTF	TGTGCCAGCAGCTTGCCGGGACAGGGAAAGAACGGCTACACCTTC
TRBJ1-2	NA	NA	TRBV5-5	CASSYQTGTDYGYTF	TGTGCCAGCAGCTACCAGACAGGCACCGACTATGGCTACACCTTC
TRBJ1-1	NA	TRBD1	TRBV5-6	CASSLTGTGGVGAFF	TGTGCCAGCAGCTTGACCGGGACAGGGGGCGTCGGGGCTTTCTTT
TRBJ2-7	NA	TRBD2	TRBV27	CASSWTSGSYEQYF	TGTGCCAGCAGCTGGACTAGCGGGAGTTACGAGCAGTACTTC
TRBJ1-1	NA	NA	TRBV27	CASSLGAGANTEAFF	TGTGCCAGCAGTTTAGGGGCAGGAGCGAACACTGAAGCTTTCTTT
TRBJ2-7	few	NA	TRBV6-5	CASSYSTGASYEQYF	TGTGCCAGCAGTTACTCGACAGGCGCCTCCTACGAGCAGTACTTC
TRBJ2-2	once	TRBD2	TRBV7-3	CASSYSSGGAGELFF	TGTGCCAGCAGCTATTCCAGCGGGGGGGCCGGGGAGCTGTTTTTT
TRBJ2-7	NA	TRBD2	TRBV27	CASSSHGTSGDGGQQYF	TGTGCCAGCAGTTCCCACGGGACTAGCGGAGATGGGGGTCAGCAGTACTTC
TRBJ1-1	few	TRBD1	TRBV6-1	CASRAGTANTEAFF	TGTGCCAGCAGGGCCGGGACAGCGAACACTGAAGCTTTCTTT
TRBJ1-5	NA	NA	TRBV5-4	CASSLAGSNQPQHF	TGTGCCAGCAGCTTGGCCGGTTCCAATCAGCCCCAGCATTTT
TRBJ2-3	few	TRBD2	TRBV27	CASSPGTSWGTDTQYF	TGTGCCAGCAGTCCCGGGACTAGCTGGGGCACAGATACGCAGTATTTT
TRBJ1-5	NA	NA	TRBV28	CASSFRGPGPQHF	TGTGCCAGCAGTTTCCGGGGTCCTGGGCCCCAGCATTTT
TRBJ1-2	NA	TRBD1	TRBV15	CATSSKQGALVSGYTF	TGTGCCACCAGCAGCAAACAGGGGGCCCTAGTTTCTGGCTACACCTTC
TRBJ1-2	NA	NA	TRBV6-1	CASRSQGGGYTF	TGTGCCAGCAGAAGTCAGGGCGGTGGCTACACCTTC
TRBJ2-3	NA	TRBD2	TRBV10-3	CAISRLAGGTDTQYF	TGTGCCATCAGCAGACTAGCGGGGGGCACAGATACGCAGTATTTT
TRBJ1-2	once	NA	TRBV5-5	CASSMQTANYGYTF	TGTGCCAGCAGCATGCAGACAGCTAACTATGGCTACACCTTC
TRBJ2-1	NA	TRBD1	TRBV14	CASSLMTGISYNEQFF	TGTGCCAGCAGCCTCATGACAGGGATCTCCTACAATGAGCAGTTCTTC
TRBJ1-5	NA	TRBD1	TRBV28	CASTDRVGNQPQHF	TGTGCCAGCACCGACAGGGTCGGCAATCAGCCCCAGCATTTT
TRBJ2-7	NA	NA	TRBV5-4	CASSGRDSPAYEQYF	TGTGCCAGCAGCGGCCGGGACTCCCCCGCATACGAGCAGTACTTC
TRBJ2-2	NA	NA	TRBV27	CATSREPGGELFF	TGTGCCACTTCCCGGGAGCCGGGCGGGGAGCTGTTTTTT
TRBJ1-4	NA	NA	TRBV19	CASSTRTDTLGLFF	TGTGCCAGTAGTACTAGGACAGATACCCTGGGACTGTTTTTT
TRBJ1-1	NA	NA	TRBV6-1	CASSRGLNTEAFF	TGTGCCAGCAGTCGGGGTCTGAACACTGAAGCTTTCTTT
TRBJ2-5	NA	NA	TRBV28	CASTGGDSQETQYF	TGTGCGAGCACGGGCGGGGACAGCCAAGAGACCCAGTACTTC
TRBJ1-5	NA	TRBD1	TRBV27	CASSPDLGQGGNQPQHF	TGTGCCAGCAGTCCAGACCTGGGACAGGGAGGCAATCAGCCCCAGCATTTT
TRBJ1-1	NA	NA	TRBV5-6	CASIFWDSGERNTEAFF	TGTGCCAGCATCTTTTGGGACTCGGGGGAGAGGAACACTGAAGCTTTCTTT
TRBJ1-1	NA	TRBD1	TRBV5-1	CASSLVRDSETLNTEAFF	TGCGCCAGCAGCTTGGTGCGGGACAGCGAGACCTTGAACACTGAAGCTTTCTTT
TRBJ1-5	NA	TRBD1	TRBV5-6	CASSFGTGPHQPQHF	TGTGCCAGCAGCTTTGGGACAGGGCCGCATCAGCCCCAGCATTTT
TRBJ1-5	NA	NA	TRBV29-1	CSVRDNHNQPQHF	TGCAGCGTCCGGGACAACCACAATCAGCCCCAGCATTTT
TRBJ2-3	NA	NA	TRBV7-9	CASSSGGPVQPSTDTQYF	TGTGCCAGCAGCTCCGGGGGTCCCGTACAGCCGAGCACAGATACGCAGTATTTT
TRBJ1-1	NA	NA	TRBV4-2	CASSPLQEIMNTEAFF	TGTGCCAGCAGCCCATTACAGGAGATCATGAACACTGAAGCTTTCTTT
TRBJ2-1	NA	NA	TRBV6-5	CASSFGQSGYNEQFF	TGTGCCAGCAGTTTTGGTCAAAGCGGGTACAATGAGCAGTTCTTC
TRBJ1-5	NA	NA	TRBV6-1	CASSEFGNNQPQHF	TGTGCCAGCAGTGAATTCGGTAACAATCAGCCCCAGCATTTT
TRBJ1-2	NA	NA	TRBV19	CASSAQQDGYGYTF	TGTGCCAGTAGTGCCCAGCAGGATGGGTATGGCTACACCTTC
TRBJ1-1	few	NA	TRBV18	CASSFTPGGPGTEAFF	TGTGCCAGCTCCTTTACCCCCGGGGGGCCGGGCACTGAAGCTTTCTTT
TRBJ1-5	NA	NA	TRBV7-9	CASSPQDQPQHF	TGTGCCAGCAGCCCCCAGGATCAGCCCCAGCATTTT
TRBJ1-1	NA	NA	TRBV29-1	CSVETGLNTEAFF	TGCAGCGTAGAGACAGGACTGAACACTGAAGCTTTCTTT
TRBJ1-3	NA	NA	TRBV9	CASSGEGGVNGNTIYF	TGTGCCAGCAGCGGGGAGGGAGGAGTGAATGGAAACACCATATATTTT
TRBJ2-7	NA	NA	TRBV27	CASSYSSAYEQYF	TGTGCCAGCAGTTACTCGTCCGCCTACGAGCAGTACTTC
TRBJ2-7	NA	TRBD1	TRBV6-6	CASNKPGTASEQYF	TGTGCCAGCAACAAACCAGGGACAGCGAGCGAGCAGTACTTC
TRBJ2-5	NA	TRBD1	TRBV5-1	CASSSTGTGGEAQYF	TGCGCCAGCAGCTCGACGGGCACAGGGGGAGAGGCCCAGTACTTC
TRBJ2-7	NA	TRBD2	TRBV23-1	CASSQWTSGRPNEQYF	TGCGCCAGCAGTCAATGGACTAGCGGGAGGCCCAACGAGCAGTACTTC
TRBJ2-1	NA	NA	TRBV10-3	CAISEYTTGQFF	TGTGCCATCAGTGAATACACCACAGGGCAGTTCTTC
TRBJ2-7	NA	TRBD1	TRBV4-1	CASSPLRDSIVYEQYF	TGCGCCAGCAGCCCACTCCGGGACAGCATCGTCTACGAGCAGTACTTC